Listed here is a single TCR beta chain. It has no known antigen specificity. Base qualities are not provided; no much larger clone lies one nucleotide away. In light of the paper, this sample's time point label describes: newly diagnosed GD, antithyroid drugs for less than 3 months. For both TCR sequencing and RNA sequencing, RNA was extracted from PBMCs in TRIzol. The diagnosis of Graves' disease was made according to American Thyroid Association guidelines. Recruitment of patients was carried out at an endocrinology department in Xi'an, China. From each patient, approximately 10 milliliters of peripheral blood was collected into an EDTA anticoagulant tube. PBMCs were isolated by Ficoll Paque Plus density gradient separation without further T cell sorting. An Agilent 2100 Bioanalyzer and agarose gel were used to check RNA quality, while a NanoDrop 2000 measured RNA concentration. The data are from a study of regulatory T cells in long-lasting Graves disease (dated by TCRdb to the early 2020s). Concerning the study at large: Antithyroid drugs had been taken for less than 3 months by newly diagnosed Graves' disease patients. Peripheral blood TCR sequencing and RNA sequencing compared persistent Graves' disease patients with newly diagnosed Graves' disease patients. The study was conducted in China and was registered as a clinical trial. TCR sequencing covered roughly 13 persistent and 20 newly diagnosed Graves' disease patients, some 33 samples in total. Summary of the overall study and its limitations: Persistent disease showed preferential use of TRBV28, TRBJ1-2 and TRBJ2-5, whereas newly diagnosed disease favored TRBV20-1 and TRBJ2-1. Sequencing and analysis were limited to the TCR beta chain. Only peripheral blood was studied, because thyroid tissue, the primary lesion, was inaccessible. Patients with persistent disease shared more public clonotypes (around 2,500) than newly diagnosed patients did (approximately 1,000). Compared with newly diagnosed patients, patients with persistent Graves' disease had lower TCR Shannon entropy and fewer highly expanded clones, which suggests clonal expansion. As a limitation, the authors acknowledged that the small sample size may reduce accuracy.

Based on the germline V gene, the CDR1 and CDR2 sequences are MNHEY and SVGEGT. The cysteine opens and the phenylalanine closes a CDR3 of 15 amino acids. Only the CDR3 DNA is retained, 45 bases long and in frame from the first base. V is trimmed back by 6 bases and J by 11 bases, and the junction contains 15 bases that no gene match accounts for. Libraries came from multiplex PCR. The data were produced on an Illumina HiSeq 4000. To build TCR beta libraries, CDR3 regions were amplified by Arm-PCR using iRepertoire HTBI primers. Before sequencing, the PCR products went through gel purification. The source study handled its data this way. A total of fewer than 70 TRBV and about 13 TRBJ segments were identified across samples and were used for gene usage analysis of CDR3 amino acid clonotypes. Filtered high-quality paired reads were merged into contigs using COPE and FqMerger. Contigs were aligned with BLAST to IMGT TRBV, TRBD and TRBJ reference genes, and CDR3 was defined per IMGT. Clonotypes above 0.1% frequency were classified as highly expanded clones. Repertoire diversity was measured by Shannon entropy, and V-J evenness by the Gini coefficient. Clonotypes shared by more than one individual were considered public. The public reads were run again by TCRdb, first through fastp at Q25 and then through MiXCR, and only productive beta chains were kept. Each record represents a unique CDR3 protein, reported with the most common genes and DNA among its rows. TCRdb's processing, not the study's, gives the V and J calls here. The sample contains a few hundred thousand distinct CDR3 sequences, about 15% of them found a single time. Approximately 17% of the sample belongs to the ten largest clones.

The sample was also reused in another study, on T cells in Graves' hyperthyroidism and ophthalmopathy. Taken from the second paper: A patient counted as having stable Graves' hyperthyroidism if no progression to ophthalmopathy occurred over 18 months of follow-up. The hyperthyroidism patients were between 18 and 65 years old and newly diagnosed, with a disease duration of less than 2 months. Patients with uncontrolled infections, other autoimmune diseases, pregnancy or lactation were excluded. Diagnoses were established on the basis of clinical symptoms, serum thyroxine and TRAb, thyroid ultrasound, and orbital computed tomography. The first round of RT-PCR for the TCR CDR3 was performed with the HTBI primer set and the Qiagen OneStep RT-PCR kit. Most expanded thyroid clonotypes (frequency above 0.001) were also found in blood, which suggests that blood repertoires may mirror thyroid immune responses. A model built on a 13 V-J signature distinguished ophthalmopathy from stable hyperthyroidism, reaching about 88% sensitivity and 81.08% specificity in cross-validation and 80%/75% in testing. In validation, progression to ophthalmopathy was predicted by the model with 70.59% sensitivity and 72.22% specificity, a median of roughly six months before onset. To identify distinguishing TCR V-J signatures, a discovery cohort of some 100 patients was used, comprising 40 to 45 with Graves' ophthalmopathy and 57 with stable Graves' hyperthyroidism. Whether ophthalmopathy could be predicted prospectively was tested in an independent validation cohort made up of 18 to 20 hyperthyroidism patients plus 17 patients who later progressed to ophthalmopathy. The roughly 100 discovery patients were randomly divided into training and test sets at a 7:3 ratio. In addition, the study compared T-cell repertoires in thyroid tissue and in blood from six Graves' hyperthyroidism patients. Once sampling was done, hyperthyroidism patients were given methimazole at a starting dose of 30 mg daily, whereas ophthalmopathy patients were given high-dose intravenous methylprednisolone. A second multiplex PCR round built the libraries, followed by size selection and purification. Sequencing of the libraries was done on an Illumina HiSeq2000 using paired-end 100 bp reads. SOAPnuke was used to process the raw data, with reads discarded if the reads contained adapters or uncalled bases, had a mean Phred below 15, or lacked an exact constant-primer or identifier match. High-quality paired reads were merged using COPE v1.2.5, and each unique nucleotide sequence was defined as a clonotype. Clonotypes were aligned to IMGT TRBV, TRBD and TRBJ reference segments using MiTCR v1.1. Analysis was restricted to V-J combinations with a frequency above 0.0001, which covered just over 98% of repertoires. The TCS score was defined as F50 (clonal expansion) divided by E x V (chaos), with BLOSUM62-based TCRdist calculated between CDR3 peptides within each V-J. Welch's t-statistics and random forest reduced some 510 V-J features to fewer than 15, which were used in a naive Bayes classifier (R e1071). Sample size was not statistically predetermined, and blinding of investigators to group allocation was not performed. According to the paper, TCR Vbeta CDR3 sequencing was carried out on about 140 peripheral blood samples, which came from fewer than 50 ophthalmopathy, about 75 hyperthyroidism and some 17 progressor patients.

The sample consisted of peripheral blood mononuclear cells (PBMCs), taken at new diagnosis, from a patient treated with antithyroid drugs. The receptor's source is a woman aged 50 to 60 with Graves disease. Donor details come from another sample of the same person, matched by shared clones. The chain uses TRBV6-2 or TRBV6-3 and TRBJ2-3; TRBD1 matches 9 bases in the middle. The CDR3 region has the sequence CASRPPGQGDTRQYF. The DNA sequence is given as TGTGCCAGCAGGCCCCCGGGACAGGGTGATACGAGGCAGTATTTT.